The next 20 T cell receptor beta chains were all read from a single sample in a study of T cell responses to AZD1222 COVID-19 vaccine. Some clones are missing from TCRdb's copy, which holds only in-frame ones; the method was immunoSEQ multiplex PCR. This sample carries over 130,000 clones, roughly 92% of them seen once, and the ten largest clones take about 5%. Sequencing was performed on peripheral blood, taken on day 0 of AZD1222 vaccination. The receptors here all came from an adult in good health.

In DNA, the CDR3 is TGCGCCAGCAGCTTGGGCGGAATACTCGGTCTTAACTATGGCTACACCTTC. Translating gives CASSLGGILGLNYGYTF. The genes are TRBV5-1 and TRBJ1-2; D is unclear. The CDR3 runs 17 residues. Trimming left V 0 bases short and J 1 base short, with 16 bases between. In germline, CDR1 is SGHRS, CDR2 YFSETQ.

In nucleotides, the CDR3 is TGCGCCAGCAGTCTTATCAGGGGAGCAGGGGGCAGTGCAGATACGCAGTATTTT. Translation: CASSLIRGAGGSADTQYF. The chain employs TRBV23-1 and TRBJ2-3, with 8 nucleotides matching TRBD1. TRBV23-1 is an open reading frame, and its role is uncertain. The CDR3 loop spans 18 amino acids. The ends lost 4 bases at V and 4 bases at J; junction bases unmatched: 16.

Only one count was recorded for this clone. The chain combines TRBV19 with TRBJ1-1; D is unresolved. With 6 bases removed from V and 1 base from J, the gap between germline ends came to 9 bases. CDR3 size: 13 residues. Germline V lookup: CDR1 LNHDA, CDR2 SQIVND (reference sequence). The CDR3 sequence: CASSQIENTEAFF. The CDR3 DNA reads TGTGCCAGTAGCCAGATCGAGAACACTGAAGCTTTCTTT.

J is TRBJ2-2 and V is TRBV19; D perhaps matches TRBD2 (6 bases). Germline V lookup: CDR1 LNHDA, CDR2 SQIVND (reference sequence). Deletions cut 6 bases from V and 0 bases from J, with 11 bases between. The CDR3 consists of 15 residues. Written as DNA, the CDR3 is TGTGCCAGTAGCGCCGGGACTGCGAACACCGGGGAGCTGTTTTTT. This sequence encodes CASSAGTANTGELFF.

This rearrangement joins TRBV7-2 to TRBJ2-7, with 7 bases fitting TRBD1. Trimming took 5 bases from V and 1 from J; bases not matched to a gene: 8. Per germline, CDR1 SGHTA and CDR2 FQGNSA. This CDR3 comprises 15 residues. The CDR3 region is CASSLEGTESYEQYF. In DNA, the CDR3 is TGTGCCAGCAGCCTAGAAGGGACAGAATCCTACGAGCAGTACTTC.

J is TRBJ2-7 and V is TRBV7-8; 10 bases line up with TRBD1. V trimming: 4 bases; J trimming: 3 bases; junction bases outside the gene matches: 18. The CDR3 totals 19 residues. Germline V gives CDR1 SGHVS, CDR2 FQNEAQ. The CDR3 region is CASSSGQGPPRSSGYEQYF. CDR3 nucleotide sequence: TGTGCCAGCAGCTCGGGACAGGGGCCACCTAGGTCTAGCGGCTACGAGCAGTACTTC. Based on the CDR3 plus reference TRBV7-8 and TRBJ2-7, the full variable domain is GAGVSQSPRYKVAKRGQDVALRCDPISGHVSLFWYQQALGQGPEFLTYFQNEAQLDKSGLPSDRFFAERPEGSVSTLKIQRTQQEDSAVYLCASSSGQGPPRSSGYEQYFGPGTRLTVT.

The CDR3 DNA sequence: TGTGCCAGCAGCTTCGGCGCCGCTGGGGCCAACGTCCTGACTTTC. Protein sequence: CASSFGAAGANVLTF. The rearrangement links TRBV3-1 (or the pseudogene TRBV3-2) to TRBJ2-6, with no clear D. This CDR3 is 15 amino acids long. Germline V gene data show CDR1 as LGHDT and CDR2 as YNNKEL (reference sequence). Trimming removed 5 bases at V and 2 bases at J, with 10 bases between.

The chain links TRBV3-1 (or the pseudogene TRBV3-2) to TRBJ1-4; D is unresolved. Germline V gene data show CDR1 as LGHDT and CDR2 as YNNKEL (reference sequence). V was trimmed by 3 bases and J by 15 bases, leaving 11 bases between them. CDR3 size: 11 residues. The CDR3 nucleotides read TGTGCCAGCAGCCAGGGTAGAACTATGTTTTTT. Protein: CASSQGRTMFF.

This chain links TRBV6-2 or TRBV6-3 with TRBJ2-4; TRBD2 agrees at 11 bases. Germline V CDR1 and CDR2: MNHEY, SVGEGT. Trimming took 6 bases from V and 8 from J; bases not matched to a gene: 9. The CDR3 has 15 amino acids. The DNA of the CDR3 is TGTGCCAGCAGCCCGACTAGCGGGATATCGTACATTCAGTACTTC. Its protein is CASSPTSGISYIQYF.

The CDR3 coding sequence is TGTGCCAGCAGCTCTCGACAGGGGAAGCTGCCCCAGCATTTT. Its translation: CASSSRQGKLPQHF. The chain couples TRBV21-1 to TRBJ1-5; the D call TRBD1 from the table was never checked on the DNA. TRBV21-1 is termed a pseudogene. The CDR3 totals 14 residues.

The rearrangement joins TRBV21-1 to TRBJ1-1. TRBV21-1 is designated a pseudogene. This CDR3 spans 16 amino acids. The CDR3 coding sequence is TGTGCCAGCAGCATATCATGTCGGGGTAAGGGCACTGAAGCTTTCTTT. As protein: CASSISCRGKGTEAFF.

This chain links TRBV28 with TRBJ2-7, with D possibly matching TRBD1 (6 bases). The CDR3 is 14 amino acids. Germline V gene data show CDR1 as MDHEN and CDR2 as SYDVKM. The V end was cut by 5 bases, the J end by 2 bases, with 13 bases between. CDR3 sequence reads: CASSAPNRAYEQYF. In DNA form, the CDR3 reads TGTGCCAGCAGTGCACCCAACAGGGCCTACGAGCAGTACTTC. Full variable domain (remainder filled in from reference TRBV28 and TRBJ2-7): DVKVTQSSRYLVKRTGEKVFLECVQDMDHENMFWYRQDPGLGLRLIYFSYDVKMKEKGDIPEGYSVSREKKERFSLILESASTNQTSMYLCASSAPNRAYEQYFGPGTRLTVT.

This clone showed up just once. The V gene is TRBV15, the J gene TRBJ2-5; tentatively, D is TRBD1 or TRBD2 (6 bases each). The germline V gene encodes CDR1 LNHNV and CDR2 YYDKDF (reference sequence). The CDR3 consists of 17 residues. V was cut by 3 bases and J by 4 bases, with 21 bases left in between. The CDR3 sequence: CATSRGSGVGGAETQYF. The CDR3 DNA reads TGTGCCACCAGCAGGGGTTCAGGTGTGGGGGGCGCAGAGACCCAGTACTTC.

The rearrangement joins TRBV19 to TRBJ1-6; the D gene is possibly TRBD1 (5 bases). Trimming took off 4 bases at V and 1 base at J, with 14 bases between the two ends. Germline V gene sequence: CDR1 LNHDA, CDR2 SQIVND (reference sequence). The CDR3 length is 17 residues. The CDR3 sequence is CASSRTHSGSYNSPLHF. As DNA, the CDR3 is TGTGCCAGTAGTAGGACACATTCGGGGTCCTATAATTCACCCCTCCACTTT.

This chain joins TRBV28 and TRBJ1-5; no firm D call. Germline CDR1 MDHEN, CDR2 SYDVKM. The CDR3 sequence is 16 residues long. The V end was cut by 5 bases, the J end by 2 bases, with 16 bases between. The CDR3 reads CASSPGPGQGNQPQHF. The CDR3, as DNA: TGTGCCAGCAGTCCTGGGCCCGGGCAGGGCAATCAGCCCCAGCATTTT.

V and J are TRBV24-1 and TRBJ1-5; 8 positions match TRBD1. Trimming cost V 6 bases and J 6 bases; bases outside gene matches: 3. The CDR3 contains 13 residues. Germline V gene sequence: CDR1 KGHDR, CDR2 SFDVKD. This CDR3 reads CATSSGGSQPQHF. The CDR3 DNA follows: TGTGCCACCAGTTCAGGGGGCAGTCAGCCCCAGCATTTT.

As for this clone: Its ends do not fully match the called genes, so a read error is possible. The genes are TRBV7-7 and TRBJ2-1; TRBD2 matches at 13 bases. Germline CDR1 reads SSHAT; CDR2 reads FNYEAQ (reference sequence). The CDR3 runs 17 residues. In nucleotides, the CDR3 is TGTGCTAGCAGCCAGGGAGGGACTAGCGGGATGTACAATGAGCAGTTCTTC. Translation: CASSQGGTSGMYNEQFF. Looking up the rest from reference TRBV7-7 and TRBJ2-1 gives the full variable domain: GAGVSQSPRYKVTKRGQDVTLRCDPISSHATLYWYQQALGQGPEFLTYFNYEAQPDKSGLPSDRFSAERPEGSISTLTIQRTEQRDSAMYRCASSQGGTSGMYNEQFFGPGTRLTVL.

V gene TRBV5-4 combines with J gene TRBJ2-1, with unresolved D. There are 16 residues in the CDR3. Between the trimmed V and J ends, which lost 3 bases and 0 bases, there was a span of 13 bases. The V gene's germline CDR1 is SGHNT and CDR2 YYREEE (reference sequence). This CDR3 is CASSSTRQSSYNEQFF. CDR3 nucleotide sequence: TGTGCCAGCAGCTCAACCCGGCAAAGCTCCTACAATGAGCAGTTCTTC. The variable domain in full, with the rest retrieved from reference TRBV5-4 and TRBJ2-1, is ETGVTQSPTHLIKTRGQQVTLRCSSQSGHNTVSWYQQALGQGPQFIFQYYREEENGRGNFPPRFSGLQFPNYSSELNVNALELDDSALYLCASSSTRQSSYNEQFFGPGTRLTVL.

V is TRBV3-1 (or the pseudogene TRBV3-2) and J is TRBJ2-5, with 12 bases fitting TRBD2. Germline loops: CDR1 LGHDT, CDR2 YNNKEL (reference sequence). Trimming removed 1 base from V and 7 bases from J; junction bases left unmatched: 10. This CDR3 is 17 amino acids long. DNA for the CDR3: TGTGCCAGCAGCCAAGCTAGCGGGAGGGGAACAAGAGGGACCCAGTACTTC. This translates into CASSQASGRGTRGTQYF.

This clone was counted between two and nine times. V is TRBV6-5 and J is TRBJ1-6; 7 bases line up with TRBD1. CDR3 length equals 13 residues. The germline V gene has CDR1 MNHEY and CDR2 SVGAGI. With 10 bases clipped from V and 8 bases from J, the junction kept 8 bases outside the gene matches. The DNA of the CDR3 is TGTGCCACCGCAAACAGGGGTTATTCACCCCTCCACTTT. As protein: CATANRGYSPLHF.